These T cell receptor beta chains were read from a single sample in a study of human T cells and chemical hapten exposure. TCRdb used MiXCR to reprocess the RACE reads, holding one entry per CDR3 protein. The sample includes about 110,000 distinct CDR3 sequences, 9.2% seen only once; the top ten take around 3%. The starting material was whole blood, obtained in connection with sensitization to the hapten diphenylcyclopropenone (DPC). These receptor sequences come from a woman in her 40s with alopecia areata. Some clones in this sample may be carry-over from other donors' samples. CDR3s leave out the opening cysteine and the closing phenylalanine or tryptophan.

CDR3aa | j_gene | v_gene
ASSPWGGPGETQY | TRBJ2-5 | TRBV19
ASSSGQGAYEQY | TRBJ2-7 | TRBV11-2
ASSYNIRETQY | TRBJ2-5 | TRBV13
ASSLRPGELF | TRBJ2-2 | TRBV13
ASSRTSYEQY | TRBJ2-7 | TRBV6-2/TRBV6-3
ASSFQNPSPLH | TRBJ1-6 | TRBV7-8
ASSLLTGGGEQY | TRBJ2-7 | TRBV12-3/TRBV12-4
SVKRTGYYEQY | TRBJ2-7 | TRBV20-1
ASSLQGSGEKLF | TRBJ1-4 | TRBV4-2
AISESKTGYSPLH | TRBJ1-6 | TRBV10-3
ASSHREGRDASEQY | TRBJ2-7 | TRBV11-2
ASSQVDGDMQY | TRBJ2-3 | TRBV5-1
ATERLNTEAF | TRBJ1-1 | TRBV25-1
ASSLQPNSPLH | TRBJ1-6 | TRBV7-3
ATSDLRAGAETQY | TRBJ2-5 | TRBV24-1
ASRQTGNEQY | TRBJ2-7 | TRBV6-1
ASSLALAGPKGTQY | TRBJ2-5 | TRBV27
ASSLTDMGQPRAEAF | TRBJ1-1 | TRBV7-9
ASSPWLGSNQPQH | TRBJ1-5 | TRBV12-3/TRBV12-4
ASSDLSRRLAPSSYNSPLH | TRBJ1-6 | TRBV25-1
ASSLGAGETQY | TRBJ2-5 | TRBV5-6
ASSRGRVGAWYNEQF | TRBJ2-1 | TRBV27
ASSLASPGLAASTDTQY | TRBJ2-3 | TRBV7-2
ASNKGRIVSNQPQH | TRBJ1-5 | TRBV6-1
ASSFSLAMETQY | TRBJ2-5 | TRBV5-1
ASSDDYQPQH | TRBJ1-5 | TRBV6-1
ASSFGTSAVDEQF | TRBJ2-1 | TRBV11-2
SARMWDGYT | TRBJ1-2 | TRBV20-1
ASSGGQGSITSTDTQY | TRBJ2-3 | TRBV5-4
ASSNSGGSYNEQF | TRBJ2-1 | TRBV6-2/TRBV6-3
ASSWGLQPGRPGGTEQF | TRBJ2-1 | TRBV7-2
ASSVWRTEAF | TRBJ1-1 | TRBV5-6
ASAPGGVPRTETQY | TRBJ2-5 | TRBV12-5
SATQFSGGHTGELF | TRBJ2-2 | TRBV20-1
ASSLSRDGYYSYT | TRBJ1-2 | TRBV28
ASSPDFSYEQY | TRBJ2-7 | TRBV7-9
ASSLPGGSLRDSYNEQF | TRBJ2-1 | TRBV7-2
AWTQPSGANVLT | TRBJ2-6 | TRBV30
AISGGGDEQY | TRBJ2-7 | TRBV10-3
SGIASYEQF | TRBJ2-1 | TRBV29-1
ASSHGTPYYGYT | TRBJ1-2 | TRBV13
ASSSSAWGQGNQETQY | TRBJ2-5 | TRBV27
ASSQTTGELF | TRBJ2-2 | TRBV11-2
ASSQVGTSGGAPRELF | TRBJ2-2 | TRBV4-2
ASSDRWNSGNTIY | TRBJ1-3 | TRBV6-1